This T cell receptor beta chain was sequenced in a study of cytomegalovirus exposure and HLA in healthy donors listed by TCRdb under 2017. Some background on the complete study: According to an earlier analysis of around 600 of the donors, 150 million to 200 million T cells yielded some 120 million unique TCR beta sequences and more than 250 Gb of sequence data. An early release covering just under 650 HLA-typed donors comprised 250 to 350 gigabases of sequencing data and some 79 million unique TCR sequences. Of the 300 to 500 genotyped donors, 75% to 85% were placed in the genetic ancestry cluster associated with self-reported Caucasian donors. The study was designed to test whether signatures of past pathogen exposure could be identified by cataloging public T cell receptors. The study profiled the T cell repertoires of about 720 subjects by immunosequencing and related them to cytomegalovirus serostatus. A separate validation cohort of roughly 130 different subjects was used in addition to the roughly 670-subject first cohort. The study combined high-throughput TCR immunosequencing, statistical association of individual TCRs with disease status, and machine learning to predict cytomegalovirus infection status. To study patterns of TCR occurrence, a later analysis re-analyzed previously published TCR beta repertoires from just over 650 donors and added high-resolution HLA genotyping. In the later analysis, no new phenotypic data were used to find candidate immune exposures; instead, reliance was placed on TCR beta sequences and their occurrence across donors. To decide whether each TCR beta V gene segment behaved as functional or pseudogenic, an earlier analysis of 587 of the donors relied on high-throughput TCR beta sequencing. Alongside the repertoire data, information on donor age, sex, ethnicity and CMV serostatus was compiled. In a later genetic analysis, genome-wide SNP genotypes for about 65% of the roughly 700 donors were used, and that subset was treated as a discovery cohort. All discovery cohort repertoires had been generated on a single sequencing platform. HLA typing covered class I and class II loci at four-digit resolution. Typing coverage differed by locus: A, B, C, DRB1 and DQB1 were typed in roughly 620-630 donors, DQA1 in 522, DPA1 in nearly 610, and DPB1 in 400 to 490. Roughly 5 DR-DQ haplotypes were handled as single units for association and clustering, since linkage in the cohort was strong. Among about 410 genotyped donors of the cohort, an average of about 240,000 unique TCR beta nucleotide sequences was sequenced per donor, of which about 20% were non-productive. What the study reported, not specific to this receptor: A total of fewer than 200 TCR beta chains were listed by the study as associated with cytomegalovirus. Only TCR beta chains were sequenced in this cohort, and the absence of alpha or paired-chain data limited detectable features. A further reported finding was that TCR beta sequences accurately predicted the HLA-A and HLA-B alleles for most subjects in the first cohort. According to a later analysis, parvovirus B19, influenza, CMV and Epstein-Barr virus appeared linked to several top co-occurrence clusters. In a later genetic analysis, a missense DCLRE1C variant was associated with V-gene and J-gene trimming of TCR beta chains, and the association was replicated in an independent cohort. Compared with equally common non-associated chains, HLA-associated TCR beta chains in a later analysis were more clonally expanded and had lower generation probabilities. In vitro tests confirmed that a few of the cytomegalovirus-associated TCR beta chains recognize cytomegalovirus antigens. Most TCR sequences were seen in very few donors, while some public TCRs were found in many individuals. In a later genetic analysis, fewer N-insertions in productive TCRs were reported among donors in an Asian-associated ancestry cluster than the 666-donor mean. The 87-base-pair reads could not distinguish some IMGT-functional V segments, including TRBV6-2 and TRBV6-3, so those segments were excluded. A cluster of highly shared sequence variants was judged likely to represent a technical artifact of the sequencing pipeline. Because HLA typing was unavailable for some donors at each locus, only the typed subset was used in association tests. The classifier was reported to diagnose cytomegalovirus status with high specificity and sensitivity in both the original cohort and the validation cohort. In a later analysis, the rate of TCR association differed among HLA loci, with DRB1 alleles having the most associated TCRs and HLA-C alleles having the fewest. It was suggested by the authors that the approach could potentially be generalized to other disease states and immunological phenotypes. Strong co-occurrence of HLA alleles, especially DR and DQ, made assigning TCR associations to individual alleles difficult. In a later analysis, most CMV-associated TCR beta chains were found to appear HLA-restricted, with HLA associations seemingly driven largely by CMV exposure. Sequencing depth was assumed to be roughly uniform across donors in the presence/absence analyses, though that assumption may not hold. The only immune exposure information available for the cohort was CMV serostatus. Because counts were too low, some 16 rarely observed V segments, including chromosome 9 orphons, were excluded from the earlier analysis of 587 of the donors. In a later analysis, over 15,000 TCR beta sequences were associated with specific HLA alleles at a false discovery rate of 0.05. An earlier analysis of approximately 570 of the donors showed that most TCR beta V segments appeared in productive rearrangements either about 90% or about 30% of the time, which broadly matched IMGT annotations. Correlated functional status among segregating V segments might be attributable to linkage disequilibrium, but an unknown experimental factor could not be ruled out.

In this sample, this clone turned up a few times. The antigen it recognizes is unknown. No much larger clone exists at a distance of one base, and base qualities are not known. Libraries were built with the immunoSEQ multiplex PCR assay. For the multiplex PCR, a mixture combining 60 forward primers for TCR Vbeta segments and 13 reverse primers for TCR Jbeta segments was used. Amplification of the CDR3 region of rearranged TCR beta genes was performed with a multiplex PCR assay on genomic DNA. The amplified TCR beta libraries were sequenced on the Illumina HiSeq System as 87-base-pair reads. In the original analysis: In a later analysis, tens of millions of unique TCR beta chains were counted across the roughly 700 repertoires, and around 10 million of these chains were shared by at least two donors. To remove PCR and sequencing errors, raw reads were error-corrected and collapsed into unique sequences using a nearest-neighbor algorithm that merged closely related sequences. To assign V, D and J gene segments, CDR3 sequences were aligned to IMGT reference sequences. Each retained sequence needed at least a six-nucleotide match to both a V gene segment and a J gene segment. A rearrangement was called productive if the CDR3 had no stop codons and remained in frame with V and J, and every other rearrangement was called non-productive. Following IMGT convention, CDR3 was defined as the stretch from the second conserved V-encoded cysteine to the conserved J-encoded phenylalanine. In an earlier analysis of more than 550 of the donors, sequences lacking an unambiguous match to a single V gene segment were excluded. In an earlier analysis of several hundred of the donors, V segments were called functional above 56.7% productive rearrangements and were called segregating when the between-donor standard deviation exceeded 5%. To diagnose cytomegalovirus status from the catalog of TCR beta chain sequences, a statistical classification framework was built. V and J gene assignment, in a later analysis, came from comparing TCR nucleotide sequences with IMGT/GENE-DB human TR gene sequences. Using the TCRdist pipeline, a later analysis assigned CDR3 sequences along with most-parsimonious VDJ recombination scenarios. In a later analysis, each TCR beta chain was defined by its CDR3 amino acid sequence together with its V-gene family, and reads without a unique V-gene family were excluded. As a way to deal with suspected cross-contamination and a sequencing artifact, a later analysis dropped more than 500 nucleotide sequences that were highly shared and had low generation probability. For each public chain, a later analysis derived a clonal expansion index from normalized ranks of inferred template counts within each repertoire. In a later analysis, generation probabilities were computed with a VDJ recombination model fitted to out-of-frame rearrangements, and the resulting probabilities were checked against IGoR. Hypergeometric tests were used in a later analysis to score TCR-TCR, TCR-HLA and TCR-CMV co-occurrence, with a repertoire-size bias correction applied to the TCR pairs. A later analysis estimated false discovery rates by permuting HLA or CMV assignments 20 times. In a later analysis, co-occurring TCRs were grouped using DBSCAN, with TCRdist sequence similarity added in when clustering inside HLA-allele-positive subsets. For co-occurrence clustering, repertoires with fewer than 30,000 or more than 120,000 public chains were excluded, along with 5 or 6 repertoires with anomalous nucleotide sharing. TCRdb holds this immuneACCESS table with in-frame rearrangements only. Some clones are missing; in checked studies, unresolved V genes explain under half, and the rest has no known cause. V and J calls and clone size are given by that table; D and trimming were obtained from the DNA. The sample includes about 120,000 clones, with around 74% observed a single time. The ten largest clones add up to approximately 30% of the sample.

Measured from the cysteine to the phenylalanine, the CDR3 is 10 residues long. Left in the record is the CDR3 DNA by itself, 30 bases read in frame from the first base. Deletion took 4 bases off V and 11 bases off J, with a span of 5 bases between the germline ends. CDR1 and CDR2, per the germline V gene, are SNHLY and FYNNEI. The cohort comprised around 690 healthy bone marrow donors. All cohort members were sampled while nominally healthy, although unrecorded immune exposures were likely present. The donor was CMV seropositive and was included in the group of 300 or so seropositive cohort members. A peripheral blood sample was collected from each donor, and TCR beta sequencing was performed on peripheral blood mononuclear cells. Genomic DNA was extracted from the blood cell samples with the Qiagen DNeasy Blood Extraction Kit.

The receptor comes from a man in his 60s in good health and CMV-seropositive. This chain joins TRBV2 to TRBJ1-4; there is no confident call for the D gene. Specimen: PBMCs. The CDR3 sequence is CASSGQKLFF. Read as DNA, the sequence is TGTGCCAGCAGTGGGCAGAAACTGTTTTTT.